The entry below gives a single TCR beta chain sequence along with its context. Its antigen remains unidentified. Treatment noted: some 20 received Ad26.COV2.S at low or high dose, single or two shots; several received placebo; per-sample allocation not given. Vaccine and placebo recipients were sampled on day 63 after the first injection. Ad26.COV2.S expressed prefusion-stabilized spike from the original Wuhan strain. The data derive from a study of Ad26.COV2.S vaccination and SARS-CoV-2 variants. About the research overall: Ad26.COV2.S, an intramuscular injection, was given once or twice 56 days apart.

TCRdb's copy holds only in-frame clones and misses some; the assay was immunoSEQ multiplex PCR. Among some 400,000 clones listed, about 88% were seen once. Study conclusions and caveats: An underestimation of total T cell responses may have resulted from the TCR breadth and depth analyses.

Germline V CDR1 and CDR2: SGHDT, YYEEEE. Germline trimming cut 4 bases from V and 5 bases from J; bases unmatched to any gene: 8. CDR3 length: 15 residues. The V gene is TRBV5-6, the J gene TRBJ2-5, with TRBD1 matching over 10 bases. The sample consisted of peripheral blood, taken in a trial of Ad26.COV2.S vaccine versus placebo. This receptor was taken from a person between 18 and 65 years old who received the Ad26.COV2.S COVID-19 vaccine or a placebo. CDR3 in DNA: TGTGCCAGCAGCCGTCCCGGGACAGGGGTCGAGACCCAGTACTTC. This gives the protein CASSRPGTGVETQYF.